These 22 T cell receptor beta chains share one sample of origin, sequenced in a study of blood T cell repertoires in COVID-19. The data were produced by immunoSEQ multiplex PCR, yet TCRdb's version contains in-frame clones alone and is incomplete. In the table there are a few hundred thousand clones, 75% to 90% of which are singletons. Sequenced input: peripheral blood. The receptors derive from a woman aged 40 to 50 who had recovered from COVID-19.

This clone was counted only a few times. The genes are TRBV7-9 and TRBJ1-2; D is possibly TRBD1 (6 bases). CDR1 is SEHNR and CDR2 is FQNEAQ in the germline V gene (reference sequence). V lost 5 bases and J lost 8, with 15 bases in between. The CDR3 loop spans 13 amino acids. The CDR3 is CASSRNRVEGYTF. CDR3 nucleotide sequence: TGTGCCAGCAGCCGTAACAGGGTGGAGGGCTACACCTTC.

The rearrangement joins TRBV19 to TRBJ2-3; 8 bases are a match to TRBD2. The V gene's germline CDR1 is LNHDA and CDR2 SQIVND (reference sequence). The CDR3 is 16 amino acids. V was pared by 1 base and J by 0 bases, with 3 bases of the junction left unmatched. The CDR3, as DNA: TGTGCCAGTAGTATAGGGAGCGGGGGAAGCACAGATACGCAGTATTTT. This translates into CASSIGSGGSTDTQYF.

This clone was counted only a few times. CDR3 nucleotides: TGCGCCAGCAGCGAGGGTAGTAAAATAGAGACCCAGTACTTC. This gives the protein CASSEGSKIETQYF. The rearrangement joins TRBV5-1 to TRBJ2-5, with D tentatively TRBD2 (5 bases). The CDR3 length is 14 residues. Trimming took off 4 bases at V and 4 bases at J, with 14 bases between the two ends. Germline V gene data show CDR1 as SGHRS and CDR2 as YFSETQ. Complete variable domain (other parts from reference TRBV5-1 and TRBJ2-5): KAGVTQTPRYLIKTRGQQVTLSCSPISGHRSVSWYQQTPGQGLQFLFEYFSETQRNKGNFPGRFSGRQFSNSRSEMNVSTLELGDSALYLCASSEGSKIETQYFGPGTRLLVL.

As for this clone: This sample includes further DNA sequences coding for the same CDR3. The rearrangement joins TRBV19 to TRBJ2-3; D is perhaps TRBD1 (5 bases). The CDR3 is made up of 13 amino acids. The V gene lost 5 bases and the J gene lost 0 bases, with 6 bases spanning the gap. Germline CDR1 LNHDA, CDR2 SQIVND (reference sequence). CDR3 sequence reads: CASSDSSTDTQYF. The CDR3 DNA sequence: TGTGCCAGTAGTGACAGTAGCACAGATACGCAGTATTTT.

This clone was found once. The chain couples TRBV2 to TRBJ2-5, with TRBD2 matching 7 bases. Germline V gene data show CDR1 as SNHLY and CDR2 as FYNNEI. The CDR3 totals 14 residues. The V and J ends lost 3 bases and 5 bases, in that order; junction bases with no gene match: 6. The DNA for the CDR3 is TGTGCCAGCAGTGATGGACTAGGGGAGGAGACCCAGTACTTC. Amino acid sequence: CASSDGLGEETQYF.

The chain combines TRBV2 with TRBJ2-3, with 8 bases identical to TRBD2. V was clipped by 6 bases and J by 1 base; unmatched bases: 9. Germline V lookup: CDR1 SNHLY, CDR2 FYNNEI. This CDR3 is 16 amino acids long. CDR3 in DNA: TGTGCCAGCAGCGCCAGCGGGAGAAATGGCACAGATACGCAGTATTTT. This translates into CASSASGRNGTDTQYF.

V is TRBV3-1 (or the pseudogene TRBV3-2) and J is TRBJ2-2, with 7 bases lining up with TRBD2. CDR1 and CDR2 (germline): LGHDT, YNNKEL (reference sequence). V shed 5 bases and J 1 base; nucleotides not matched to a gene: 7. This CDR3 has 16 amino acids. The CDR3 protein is CASSKYGGGNTGELFF. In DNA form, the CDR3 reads TGTGCCAGCAGCAAATACGGCGGGGGGAACACCGGGGAGCTGTTTTTT.

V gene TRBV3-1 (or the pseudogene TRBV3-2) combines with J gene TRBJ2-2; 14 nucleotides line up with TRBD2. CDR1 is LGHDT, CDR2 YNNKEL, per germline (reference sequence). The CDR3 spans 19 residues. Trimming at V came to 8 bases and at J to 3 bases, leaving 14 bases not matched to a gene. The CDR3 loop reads CASGSKGTSGGTYTGELFF. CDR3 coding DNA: TGTGCCAGCGGATCAAAGGGGACTAGCGGGGGTACATACACCGGGGAGCTGTTTTTT.

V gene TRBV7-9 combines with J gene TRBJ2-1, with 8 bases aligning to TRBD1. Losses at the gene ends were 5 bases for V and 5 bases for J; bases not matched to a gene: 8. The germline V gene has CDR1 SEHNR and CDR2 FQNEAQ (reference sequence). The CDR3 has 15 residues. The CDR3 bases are TGTGCCAGCAGCCCAGCCCAGGGGGCCGACAATGAGCAGTTCTTC. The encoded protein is CASSPAQGADNEQFF.

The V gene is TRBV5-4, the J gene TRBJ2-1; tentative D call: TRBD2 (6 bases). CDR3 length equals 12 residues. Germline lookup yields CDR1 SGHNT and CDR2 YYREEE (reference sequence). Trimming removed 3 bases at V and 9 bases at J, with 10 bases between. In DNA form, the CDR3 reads TGTGCCAGCAGCTCCGCGGGATTTGAGCAGTTCTTC. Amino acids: CASSSAGFEQFF.

CDR3 bases: TGCAGCGTACTAGCGGCCGAAGAGACCCAGTACTTC. It translates to CSVLAAEETQYF. The gene calls are TRBV29-1 and TRBJ2-5; 8 nucleotides align to TRBD2. Trimming cost V 6 bases and J 3 bases; bases outside gene matches: 3. This CDR3 spans 12 amino acids. CDR1 and CDR2 from the germline V gene are SQVTM and ANQGSEA.

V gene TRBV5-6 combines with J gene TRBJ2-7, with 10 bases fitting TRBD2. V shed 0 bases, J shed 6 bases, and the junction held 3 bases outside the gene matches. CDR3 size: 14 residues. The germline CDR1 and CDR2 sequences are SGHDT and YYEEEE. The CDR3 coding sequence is TGTGCCAGCAGCTTGGTAGCGGGAGGTGTCGAGCAGTACGTC. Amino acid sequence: CASSLVAGGVEQYV.

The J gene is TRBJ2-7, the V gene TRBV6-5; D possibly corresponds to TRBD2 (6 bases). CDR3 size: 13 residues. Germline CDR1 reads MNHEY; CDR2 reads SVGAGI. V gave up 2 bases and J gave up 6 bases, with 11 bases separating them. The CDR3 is CASSYGTPPEQYF. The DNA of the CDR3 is TGTGCCAGCAGTTACGGGACTCCGCCCGAGCAGTACTTC.

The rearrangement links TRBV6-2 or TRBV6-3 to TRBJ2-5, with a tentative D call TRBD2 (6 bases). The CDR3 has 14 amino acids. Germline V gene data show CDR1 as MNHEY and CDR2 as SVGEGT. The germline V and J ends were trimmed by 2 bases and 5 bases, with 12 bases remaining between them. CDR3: CASSYGTSGETQYF. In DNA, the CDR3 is TGTGCCAGCAGTTACGGGACTTCAGGGGAGACCCAGTACTTC.

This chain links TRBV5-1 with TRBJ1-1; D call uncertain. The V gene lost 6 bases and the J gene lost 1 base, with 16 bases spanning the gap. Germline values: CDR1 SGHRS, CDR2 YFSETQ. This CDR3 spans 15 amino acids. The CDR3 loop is CASTFSPGKNTEAFF. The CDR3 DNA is TGCGCCAGCACCTTCTCCCCTGGCAAGAACACTGAAGCTTTCTTT.

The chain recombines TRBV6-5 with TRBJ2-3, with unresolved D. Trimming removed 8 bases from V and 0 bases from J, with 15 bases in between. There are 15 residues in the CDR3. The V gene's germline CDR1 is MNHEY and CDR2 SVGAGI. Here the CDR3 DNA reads TGTGCCAGCTCAATATGGGCCACTAGCACAGATACGCAGTATTTT. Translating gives CASSIWATSTDTQYF.

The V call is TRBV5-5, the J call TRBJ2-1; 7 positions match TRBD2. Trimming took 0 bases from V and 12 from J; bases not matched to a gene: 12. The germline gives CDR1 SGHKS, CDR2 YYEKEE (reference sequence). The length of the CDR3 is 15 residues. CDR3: CASSLGLAGRSGQFF. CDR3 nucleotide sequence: TGTGCCAGCAGCTTGGGACTAGCAGGGCGAAGTGGGCAGTTCTTC.

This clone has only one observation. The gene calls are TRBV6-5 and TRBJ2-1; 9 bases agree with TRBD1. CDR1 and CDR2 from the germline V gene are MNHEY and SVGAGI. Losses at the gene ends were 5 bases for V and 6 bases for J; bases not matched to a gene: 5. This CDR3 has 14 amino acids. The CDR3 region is CASSLPDRGNEQFF. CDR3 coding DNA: TGTGCCAGCAGTCTGCCGGACAGGGGCAATGAGCAGTTCTTC.

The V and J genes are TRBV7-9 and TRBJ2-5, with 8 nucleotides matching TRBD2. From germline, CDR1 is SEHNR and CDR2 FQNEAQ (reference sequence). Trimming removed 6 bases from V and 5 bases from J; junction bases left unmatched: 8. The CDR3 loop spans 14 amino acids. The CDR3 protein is CASSSWGLEETQYF. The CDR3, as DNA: TGTGCCAGCAGTTCTTGGGGACTAGAGGAGACCCAGTACTTC.

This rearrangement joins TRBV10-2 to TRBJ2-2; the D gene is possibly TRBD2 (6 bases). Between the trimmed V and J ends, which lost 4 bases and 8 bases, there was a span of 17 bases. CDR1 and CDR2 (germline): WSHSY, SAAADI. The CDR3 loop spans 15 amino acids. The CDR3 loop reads CASSGTGVLRGELFF. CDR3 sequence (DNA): TGCGCCAGCAGTGGGACGGGGGTCCTCAGGGGGGAGCTGTTTTTT.

CDR3 sequence (DNA): TGTGCCAGCAGCTTATTGGGGACTAGCCGGAGAGAGACCCAGTACTTC. As protein: CASSLLGTSRRETQYF. J is TRBJ2-5 and V is TRBV7-8; 9 bases are a match to TRBD2. Germline CDR1 SGHVS, CDR2 FQNEAQ. CDR3 length: 16 amino acids. J gave up 4 bases and V 2 bases, and 8 bases lay outside the gene matches.

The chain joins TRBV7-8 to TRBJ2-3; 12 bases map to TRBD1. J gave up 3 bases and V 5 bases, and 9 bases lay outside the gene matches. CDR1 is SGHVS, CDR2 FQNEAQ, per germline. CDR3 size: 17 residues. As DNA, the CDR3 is TGTGCCAGCAGCCCATCAGGGACAGGGGGCTTTACAGATACGCAGTATTTT. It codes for CASSPSGTGGFTDTQYF. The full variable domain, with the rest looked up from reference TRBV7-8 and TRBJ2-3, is GAGVSQSPRYKVAKRGQDVALRCDPISGHVSLFWYQQALGQGPEFLTYFQNEAQLDKSGLPSDRFFAERPEGSVSTLKIQRTQQEDSAVYLCASSPSGTGGFTDTQYFGPGTRLTVL.